These 7 T cell receptor beta chains share one sample of origin, sequenced in a study of blood T cell repertoires in COVID-19. TCRdb's table, derived via immunoSEQ multiplex PCR, lists solely in-frame clones and lacks some. This sample has around 150,000 clones, with under 85% found just once. The sequenced material came from peripheral blood. These receptors originate from a woman of 80 years or more with acute or convalescent COVID-19.

This clone occurred once. The chain combines TRBV27 with TRBJ2-7, with TRBD1 matching over 10 bases. CDR1 is MNHEY, CDR2 SMNVEV, per germline (reference sequence). V shed 3 bases and J 3 bases; nucleotides not matched to a gene: 11. The CDR3 covers 17 residues. CDR3 nucleotide sequence: TGTGCCAGCAGTTTGATCCTCGCTGACAGGGGGCTCTACGAGCAGTACTTC. Translating it yields CASSLILADRGLYEQYF.

This chain uses TRBV6-1 with TRBJ2-7, with 16 bases aligning to TRBD2. V lost 4 bases and J lost 2; bases outside the gene matches: 8. The germline V gene has CDR1 MNHNS and CDR2 SASEGT. The CDR3 runs 18 residues. The DNA for the CDR3 is TGTGCCAGCAGTGCCCAGGGACTAGCGGGAGGGAAAGCCTACGAGCAGTACTTC. Translated, it gives CASSAQGLAGGKAYEQYF.

The V gene is TRBV6-1, the J gene TRBJ2-6; D uncertain. The CDR3 totals 15 residues. Trimming removed 6 bases from V and 0 bases from J, with 9 bases in between. Germline-derived CDR1 and CDR2 are MNHNS and SASEGT. The CDR3 spells CASSRTDSGANVLTF. DNA for the CDR3: TGTGCCAGCAGCCGCACAGACTCTGGGGCCAACGTCCTGACTTTC.

The chain is built from TRBV19 and TRBJ1-2; 7 bases match TRBD1. This CDR3 comprises 14 residues. The trim removed 3 bases at V and 8 bases at J, leaving 9 bases unmatched. Germline CDR1 LNHDA, CDR2 SQIVND (reference sequence). CDR3 coding DNA: TGTGCCAGTAGTATTGAGGACAGGATTGGCGGCTACACCTTC. Translation gives CASSIEDRIGGYTF.

The genes are TRBV6-2 or TRBV6-3 and TRBJ2-1; 8 bases match TRBD1. Trimming took 0 bases from V and 2 from J; bases not matched to a gene: 6. CDR3 length: 17 amino acids. Germline V gives CDR1 MNHEY, CDR2 SVGEGT. The CDR3 protein is CASSYSYATGAYNEQFF. The CDR3 region has the DNA TGTGCCAGCAGTTACTCGTATGCGACAGGGGCCTACAATGAGCAGTTCTTC.

This rearrangement joins TRBV18 to TRBJ2-1, with 9 positions matching TRBD2. J gave up 7 bases and V 0 bases, and 7 bases lay outside the gene matches. This CDR3 is 16 amino acids long. Germline V lookup: CDR1 KGHSH, CDR2 LQKENI. DNA of the CDR3: TGTGCCAGCTCACCACCCGCGGGAGGGCCTGGGAATGAGCAGTTCTTC. Its protein is CASSPPAGGPGNEQFF.

The CDR3 DNA sequence: TGCGCCAGCAGCTTGTTCGGGGGGCAAGGGTACGAGCAGTACTTC. It is translated as CASSLFGGQGYEQYF. This sequence joins TRBV5-1 and TRBJ2-7; TRBD2 is a possible D gene (7 bases). V lost 1 base to trimming and J lost 4 bases, with 15 bases between them. This CDR3 is built from 15 residues. Germline CDR1 reads SGHRS; CDR2 reads YFSETQ.